This paragraph covers one T cell receptor beta chain sequence. These data originate in a study of blood T cell repertoires in COVID-19. Across the whole study: The United States, Italy and Spain provided the acute and convalescent COVID-19 samples. T cells, B-cell-depleted T cells, or PBMCs provided the cDNA or gDNA that served as material.

Per the original data handling: Reference gene primer amplification in the assay estimated nucleated cell counts. Sequencing used immunoSEQ multiplex PCR; TCRdb keeps in-frame clones, though not all of them. That table is the source of V, J and clone size, and D and trimming were worked out from the DNA. The sample records roughly 160,000 clones, about 88% being singletons. The CDR3 extends over 15 amino acids. Germline CDR1 MGHDK, CDR2 SYGVNS. The junction had 9 bases not matched to a gene; V was cut back by 6 bases and J by 2 bases. This receptor was taken from a man aged 18-30 years with acute or convalescent COVID-19. The J gene is TRBJ2-7, the V gene TRBV25-1; 8 bases line up with TRBD1. The specimen was peripheral blood. The CDR3 sequence is CASSKAGTGTYEQYF. The CDR3, as DNA: TGTGCCAGCAGCAAAGCCGGGACAGGAACCTACGAGCAGTACTTC.